The TCR beta chain under discussion was sequenced for a study of CD8+ T cells in alopecia areata. Study details: In an open-label trial, patients got 5 to 10 mg tofacitinib twice daily. Study-wide findings and caveats: Scalp samples also contribute reads from the resident alphabeta T cells found in normal skin. Compared with normal scalp, lesional scalp had higher clonality and more expanded CD8+ clones.

Collection of lesional scalp punch biopsies and peripheral blood was performed in alopecia areata patients. Comments on this clone: The target antigen is unknown.

cDNA serving as the sequencing template came from extracted, reverse transcribed RNA. The table came from immunoSEQ multiplex PCR; TCRdb's copy has only in-frame clones and leaves some out. The repertoire includes about 150,000 clones, around 47% of them detected once, and 6% to 7% sits in the top ten. The CDR3 is 17 amino acids. From germline, CDR1 is LNHNV and CDR2 YYDKDF (reference sequence). V lost 1 base to trimming and J lost 5 bases, with 20 bases between them. The chain has TRBV15 and TRBJ2-5; either TRBD1 or TRBD2 may supply D (5 bases each). The sequence was collected from a human donor with alopecia areata. The material sequenced was CD4+ T cells sorted from blood. The CDR3 here is CATSRGGPLGQRETQYF. In DNA form, the CDR3 reads TGTGCCACCAGCAGAGGAGGGCCCCTCGGACAACGGGAGACCCAGTACTTC.